The TCR beta chain described here comes from a study of cytomegalovirus exposure and HLA in healthy donors. About the study: In a previous analysis, 120 million or so unique TCR beta sequences were found from 150 million to 200 million T cells. About 84% of around 390 genotyped donors fell in the Caucasian-associated ancestry cluster.

CDR3 length: 12 residues. Germline CDR1 and CDR2: SQVTM and ANQGSEA. The J segment lost 4 bases and the V segment lost 0 bases, leaving 0 bases of the junction unmatched. With respect to this clone: Antigen: not known.

The PCR was carried out with 60 Vbeta primers and 13 Jbeta primers. The table came from immunoSEQ multiplex PCR; TCRdb's copy has only in-frame clones and leaves some out. The sample lists approximately 170,000 clones; around 73% were seen once. General observations from the study: The study dropped some indistinguishable V segments, TRBV6-2 and TRBV6-3 among them.

The sequenced sample was PBMCs. The V gene is TRBV29-1, the J gene TRBJ2-7; 7 nucleotides match TRBD1. The receptor comes from a woman under 30 in good health and CMV-seropositive. The CDR3 coding sequence is TGCAGCGTTGAAGAGACAGGGTACGAGCAGTACTTC. Protein sequence: CSVEETGYEQYF.